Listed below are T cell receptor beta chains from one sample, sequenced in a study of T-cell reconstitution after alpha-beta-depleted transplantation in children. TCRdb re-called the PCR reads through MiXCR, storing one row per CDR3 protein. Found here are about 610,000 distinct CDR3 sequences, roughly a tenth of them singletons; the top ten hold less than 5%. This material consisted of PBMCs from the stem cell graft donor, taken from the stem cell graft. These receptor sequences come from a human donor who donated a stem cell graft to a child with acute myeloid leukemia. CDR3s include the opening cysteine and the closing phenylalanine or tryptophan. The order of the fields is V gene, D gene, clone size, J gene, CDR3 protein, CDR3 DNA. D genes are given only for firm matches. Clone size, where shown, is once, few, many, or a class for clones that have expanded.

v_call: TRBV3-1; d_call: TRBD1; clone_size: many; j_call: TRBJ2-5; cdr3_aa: CASSPTGARGETQYF; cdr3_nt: TGTGCCAGCAGCCCCACAGGGGCCAGGGGAGAGACCCAGTACTTC
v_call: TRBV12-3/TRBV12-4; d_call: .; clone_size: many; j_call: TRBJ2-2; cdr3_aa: CASRPDTTNTGELFF; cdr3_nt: TGTGCCAGCAGACCGGACACTACGAACACCGGGGAGCTGTTTTTT
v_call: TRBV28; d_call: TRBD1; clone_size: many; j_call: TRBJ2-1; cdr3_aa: CASSLGPGTAYNEQFF; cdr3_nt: TGTGCCAGCAGTTTAGGTCCCGGGACAGCTTACAATGAGCAGTTCTTC
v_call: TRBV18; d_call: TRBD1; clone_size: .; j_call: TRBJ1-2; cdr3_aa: CASSTLRDSSNYGYTF; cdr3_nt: TGTGCCAGCTCCACCTTGAGGGACAGCTCTAACTATGGCTACACCTTC
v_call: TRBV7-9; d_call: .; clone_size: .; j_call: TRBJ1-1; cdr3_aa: CASSPTNRDAEAFF; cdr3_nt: TGTGCCAGCAGCCCTACTAACAGGGACGCTGAAGCTTTCTTT
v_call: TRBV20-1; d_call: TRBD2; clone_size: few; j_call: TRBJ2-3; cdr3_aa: CSALSLTSGSTDTQYF; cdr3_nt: TGCAGTGCTCTCTCATTGACTAGCGGGAGCACAGATACGCAGTATTTT
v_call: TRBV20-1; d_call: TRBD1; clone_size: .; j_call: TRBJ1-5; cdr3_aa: CSGEDRVNQPQHF; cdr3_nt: TGCAGTGGGGAGGACAGGGTCAATCAGCCCCAGCATTTT
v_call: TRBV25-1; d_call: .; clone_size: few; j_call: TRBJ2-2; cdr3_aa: CASSEQGGTGELFF; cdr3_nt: TGTGCCAGCAGTGAACAGGGAGGAACCGGGGAGCTGTTTTTT
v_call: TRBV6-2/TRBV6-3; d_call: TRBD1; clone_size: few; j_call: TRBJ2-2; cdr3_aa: CASKATGGARTGELFF; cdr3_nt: TGTGCCAGCAAAGCCACAGGGGGCGCGCGCACCGGGGAGCTGTTTTTT
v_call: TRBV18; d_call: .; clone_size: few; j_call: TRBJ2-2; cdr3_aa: CASSLLGAQNTGELFF; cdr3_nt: TGTGCCAGCTCACTACTGGGGGCGCAGAACACCGGGGAGCTGTTTTTT
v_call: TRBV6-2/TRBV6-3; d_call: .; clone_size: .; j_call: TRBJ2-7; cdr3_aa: CASRPPGKTYEQYF; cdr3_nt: TGTGCCAGCAGGCCCCCGGGTAAGACCTACGAGCAGTACTTC
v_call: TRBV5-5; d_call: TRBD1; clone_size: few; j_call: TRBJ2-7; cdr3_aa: CASSFTQGFPEQYF; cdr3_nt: TGTGCCAGCAGCTTCACACAGGGGTTCCCCGAGCAGTACTTC
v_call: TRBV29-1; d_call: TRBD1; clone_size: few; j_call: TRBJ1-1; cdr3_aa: CSVHPQGQSTEAFF; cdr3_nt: TGCAGCGTGCACCCACAGGGGCAGAGCACTGAAGCTTTCTTT
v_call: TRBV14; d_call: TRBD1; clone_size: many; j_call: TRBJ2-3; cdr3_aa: CASSPDIQGTDTQYF; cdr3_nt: TGTGCCAGCAGCCCGGATATACAGGGGACAGATACGCAGTATTTT
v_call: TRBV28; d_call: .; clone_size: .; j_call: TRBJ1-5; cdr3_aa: CASLSEGRLSNQPQHF; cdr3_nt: TGTGCCAGCCTCTCGGAGGGACGGCTAAGCAATCAGCCCCAGCATTTT
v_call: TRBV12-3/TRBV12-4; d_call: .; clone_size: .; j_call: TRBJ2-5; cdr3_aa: CASSLSGVPETQYF; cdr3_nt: TGTGCCAGCAGTTTAAGTGGGGTTCCAGAGACCCAGTACTTC
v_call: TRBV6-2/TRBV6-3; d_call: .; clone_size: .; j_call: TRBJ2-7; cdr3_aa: CASSYSPGSIYEQYF; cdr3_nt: TGTGCCAGCAGTTACAGCCCAGGGAGTATCTACGAGCAGTACTTC
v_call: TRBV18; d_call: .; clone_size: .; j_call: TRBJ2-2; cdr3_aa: CASSPHRTANTGELFF; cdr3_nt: TGTGCCAGCTCACCACACCGAACGGCGAACACCGGGGAGCTGTTTTTT
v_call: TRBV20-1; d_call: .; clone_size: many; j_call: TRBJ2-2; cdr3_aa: CSARRSLGSGELFF; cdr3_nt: TGCAGTGCTAGACGTTCATTGGGGTCCGGGGAGCTGTTTTTT
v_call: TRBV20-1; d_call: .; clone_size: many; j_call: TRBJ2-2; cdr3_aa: CSARGTGELFF; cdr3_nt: TGCAGTGCTAGGGGGACCGGGGAGCTGTTTTTT
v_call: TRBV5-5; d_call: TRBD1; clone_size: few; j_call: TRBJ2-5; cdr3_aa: CASSFRVGQGEETQYF; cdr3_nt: TGTGCCAGCAGCTTTCGGGTGGGACAGGGTGAAGAGACCCAGTACTTC
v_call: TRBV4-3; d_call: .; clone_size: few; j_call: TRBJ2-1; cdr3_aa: CASSPNEAPYNEQFF; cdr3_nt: TGCGCCAGCAGCCCCAACGAGGCCCCTTACAATGAGCAGTTCTTC
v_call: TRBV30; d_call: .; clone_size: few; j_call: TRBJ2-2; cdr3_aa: CAWSPSAGELFF; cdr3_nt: TGTGCCTGGAGTCCCAGCGCCGGGGAGCTGTTTTTT
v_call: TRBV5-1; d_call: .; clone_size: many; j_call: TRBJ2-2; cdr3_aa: CASSFFGSTGELFF; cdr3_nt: TGCGCCAGCAGCTTCTTCGGGAGCACCGGGGAGCTGTTTTTT
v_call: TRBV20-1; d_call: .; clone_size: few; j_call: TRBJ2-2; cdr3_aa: CSPRRGYTGELFF; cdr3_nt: TGCAGTCCTCGTCGGGGCTACACCGGGGAGCTGTTTTTT
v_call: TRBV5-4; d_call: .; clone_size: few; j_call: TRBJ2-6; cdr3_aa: CASSWGRRIPGANVLTF; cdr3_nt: TGTGCCAGCAGCTGGGGGCGGAGAATCCCTGGGGCCAACGTCCTGACTTTC
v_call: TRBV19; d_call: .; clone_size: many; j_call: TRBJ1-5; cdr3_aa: CASIGQGNQPQHF; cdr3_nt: TGTGCCAGTATTGGGCAGGGCAATCAGCCCCAGCATTTT
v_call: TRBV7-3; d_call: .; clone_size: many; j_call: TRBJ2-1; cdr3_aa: CASSAQGEQFF; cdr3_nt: TGTGCCAGCAGCGCCCAGGGTGAGCAGTTCTTC
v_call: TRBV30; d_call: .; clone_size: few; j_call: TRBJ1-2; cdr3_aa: CAWNQGTSNYGYTF; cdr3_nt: TGTGCCTGGAACCAGGGGACCTCTAACTATGGCTACACCTTC
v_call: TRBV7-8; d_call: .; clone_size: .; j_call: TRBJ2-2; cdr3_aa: CASSFKPRSGTPNTGELFF; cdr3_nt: TGTGCCAGCAGCTTCAAACCGAGGTCGGGGACACCCAACACCGGGGAGCTGTTTTTT
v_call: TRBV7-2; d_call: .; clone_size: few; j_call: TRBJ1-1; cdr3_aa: CASSPEAAANTEAFF; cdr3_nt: TGTGCCAGCAGCCCTGAGGCTGCTGCGAACACTGAAGCTTTCTTT
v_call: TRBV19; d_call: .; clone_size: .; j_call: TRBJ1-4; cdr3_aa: CASSITDSNEKLFF; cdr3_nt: TGTGCCAGTAGTATCACGGATTCTAATGAAAAACTGTTTTTT
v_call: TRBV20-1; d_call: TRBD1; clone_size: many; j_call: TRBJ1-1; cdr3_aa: CSARPGQLNTEAFF; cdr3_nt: TGCAGTGCTAGGCCGGGACAGTTGAACACTGAAGCTTTCTTT
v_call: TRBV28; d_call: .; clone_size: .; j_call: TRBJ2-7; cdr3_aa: CASSRVGAYEQYF; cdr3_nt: TGTGCCAGCAGCAGGGTAGGAGCCTACGAGCAGTACTTC
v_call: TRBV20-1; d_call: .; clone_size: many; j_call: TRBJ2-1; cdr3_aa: CSAEGRASANEQFF; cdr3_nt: TGCAGTGCTGAGGGCAGGGCATCTGCCAATGAGCAGTTCTTC
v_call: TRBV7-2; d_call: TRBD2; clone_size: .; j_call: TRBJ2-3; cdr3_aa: CASSLGTSGSLDTQYF; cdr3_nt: TGTGCCAGCAGTCTCGGGACTAGCGGGAGTCTAGATACGCAGTATTTT
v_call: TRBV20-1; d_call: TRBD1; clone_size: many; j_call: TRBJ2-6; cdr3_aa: CSATSRDRVSGANVLTF; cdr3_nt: TGCAGTGCTACTAGCCGGGACAGGGTCTCTGGGGCCAACGTCCTGACTTTC
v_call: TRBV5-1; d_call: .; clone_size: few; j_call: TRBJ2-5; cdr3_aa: CASSLVTGDPETQYF; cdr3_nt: TGCGCCAGCAGCTTGGTAACAGGTGATCCGGAGACCCAGTACTTC
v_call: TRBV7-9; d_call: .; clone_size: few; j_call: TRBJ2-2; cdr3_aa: CASSSGLARGGELFF; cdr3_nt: TGTGCCAGCAGCTCCGGCCTAGCGCGAGGAGGGGAGCTGTTTTTT
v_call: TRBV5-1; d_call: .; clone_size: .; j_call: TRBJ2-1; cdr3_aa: CASSLISEGYNEQFF; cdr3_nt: TGCGCCAGCAGCTTGATCAGCGAGGGTTACAATGAGCAGTTCTTC